This T cell receptor (beta chain) was sequenced for a study of control samples from healthy donors and cancer patients. The assay was immunoSEQ multiplex PCR, and TCRdb's table has in-frame clones only and misses some. The sample shows roughly 140,000 clones, 93% of them seen only once. This CDR3 spans 12 amino acids. The receptor comes from a man aged 45-60 years in good health. Sequenced input: blood. The chain joins TRBV21-1 to TRBJ2-3; the D call TRBD1 from the table was never checked on the DNA. TRBV21-1 is annotated as a pseudogene. In DNA, the CDR3 is TGTGCCGTAACAGGGGGTGAAGATACGCAGTATTTT. This gives the protein CAVTGGEDTQYF.